These T cell receptor beta chains were read from a single sample in a study of shared clonotypes between healthy human individuals. Assay used: immunoSEQ multiplex PCR; TCRdb lists only in-frame clones, some missing. This table has more than 1,200,000 clones, 98% appearing once. The specimen was naive CD4+ T cells sorted from blood. Every receptor here comes from a man aged 25-45 years in good health. Both conserved end residues are part of each CDR3. D genes are given only for firm matches. Where a row states a size, it is once, few, many or the class of an expanded clone; other rows omit it.

>TRBJ2-7|TRBV5-1|TRBD1|.
CASSLGPGGIYEQYF
TGCGCCAGCAGCTTGGGGCCAGGGGGAATATACGAGCAGTACTTC
>TRBJ2-2|TRBV5-1|TRBD1|once
CASSFGDRGDTGELFF
TGCGCCAGCAGCTTCGGCGACAGGGGCGACACCGGGGAGCTGTTTTTT
>TRBJ2-7|TRBV18|.|.
CASSPQAGMGSYEQYF
TGTGCCAGCTCACCACAGGCGGGAATGGGGTCCTACGAGCAGTACTTC
>TRBJ2-1|TRBV11-2|.|once
CASSLEPGTSSNEQFF
TGTGCCAGCAGCTTAGAGCCCGGGACTTCATCCAATGAGCAGTTCTTC
>TRBJ1-4|TRBV7-2|TRBD1|.
CASSLGSTGGGEKLFF
TGTGCCAGCAGCTTAGGCTCCACAGGGGGTGGTGAAAAACTGTTTTTT
>TRBJ1-5|TRBV2|.|.
CASARTPSYQPQHF
TGTGCCAGCGCCCGGACACCCTCCTATCAGCCCCAGCATTTT
>TRBJ2-1|TRBV18|.|.
CASSPGGRGSYNEQFF
TGTGCCAGCTCACCCGGCGGGCGGGGCTCCTACAATGAGCAGTTCTTC
>TRBJ2-5|TRBV6-6|.|.
CASTVQAGEGETQYF
TGTGCCAGTACGGTTCAGGCAGGGGAGGGAGAGACCCAGTACTTC
>TRBJ1-2|TRBV5-1|TRBD1|.
CASSYGIGVGNTGTGGNGYTF
TGCGCCAGCAGCTACGGAATAGGTGTGGGGAACACCGGGACAGGGGGCAATGGCTACACCTTC
>TRBJ2-7|TRBV5-6|TRBD1|.
CASSLGGTGGYEQYF
TGTGCCAGCAGCCTCGGAGGGACAGGGGGCTACGAGCAGTACTTC
>TRBJ2-7|TRBV27|TRBD2|.
CASGTSGMSYEQYF
TGTGCCAGCGGAACTAGCGGGATGTCTTACGAGCAGTACTTC
>TRBJ1-1|TRBV9|.|.
CASSAEDGLTEAFF
TGTGCCAGCAGCGCTGAGGACGGACTCACTGAAGCTTTCTTT
>TRBJ1-2|TRBV18|TRBD1|.
CASSRDSEARYTF
TGTGCCAGCTCTAGGGACAGCGAGGCTCGCTACACCTTC
>TRBJ1-2|TRBV20-1|.|.
CSASTGYGYTF
TGCAGTGCTAGTACGGGGTACGGCTACACCTTC
>TRBJ2-2|TRBV19|.|once
CASSIDLSGVHANTGELFF
TGTGCCAGTAGTATAGATTTATCGGGAGTACACGCGAACACCGGGGAGCTGTTTTTT
>TRBJ1-3|TRBV5-1|.|.
CASSLGSQGGNTIYF
TGCGCCAGCAGCTTGGGGTCGCAGGGTGGAAACACCATATATTTT
>TRBJ1-4|TRBV6-6|.|.
CASSYRGTNEKLFF
TGTGCCAGCAGTTACAGGGGAACTAATGAAAAACTGTTTTTT
>TRBJ2-2|TRBV6-6|.|.
CASRRARTGELFF
TGTGCCAGCAGACGGGCTCGCACCGGGGAGCTGTTTTTT
>TRBJ2-1|TRBV7-2|TRBD2|.
CASSNTGTSVYNEQFF
TGTGCCAGCAGCAACACCGGGACTAGCGTGTACAATGAGCAGTTCTTC
>TRBJ2-3|TRBV28|TRBD2|.
CASSWTSGSPDTQYF
TGTGCCAGCAGTTGGACTAGCGGGAGTCCAGATACGCAGTATTTT
>TRBJ2-1|TRBV9|.|.
CASSELSGPQFF
TGTGCCAGCAGCGAACTTAGCGGTCCCCAGTTCTTC
>TRBJ2-7|TRBV30|.|.
CAWSTGAYEQYF
TGTGCCTGGAGTACGGGGGCCTACGAGCAGTACTTC
>TRBJ1-1|TRBV5-1|TRBD1|.
CASSVAGTGEAFF
TGCGCCAGCAGCGTCGCCGGGACAGGGGAAGCTTTCTTT
>TRBJ2-3|TRBV5-1|TRBD2|once
CASSGTSLDTQYF
TGCGCCAGCAGTGGGACTAGTTTAGATACGCAGTATTTT
>TRBJ2-1|TRBV5-4|TRBD2|.
CASSLVGGSYNEQFF
TGTGCCAGCAGCTTGGTTGGCGGGAGCTACAATGAGCAGTTCTTC
>TRBJ1-1|TRBV7-8|.|.
CASTQYYNTEAFF
TGTGCCAGCACCCAATATTATAACACTGAAGCTTTCTTT
>TRBJ2-7|TRBV7-9|.|.
CASSVTMAGSYEQYF
TGTGCCAGCAGCGTTACAATGGCCGGAAGCTACGAGCAGTACTTC
>TRBJ2-1|TRBV14|.|.
CASSVYGGIYNEQFF
TGTGCCAGCAGCGTTTACGGCGGGATATACAATGAGCAGTTCTTC
>TRBJ1-1|TRBV5-1|.|.
CASSLGSGEGAFF
TGCGCCAGCAGCTTGGGTTCTGGGGAAGGAGCTTTCTTT
>TRBJ2-7|TRBV7-9|TRBD1|.
CASSLGTGIRGEQYF
TGTGCCAGCAGCCTCGGGACAGGGATTCGTGGGGAGCAGTACTTC
>TRBJ2-5|TRBV9|.|.
CASSAGGAEEETQYF
TGTGCCAGCAGCGCAGGGGGGGCAGAGGAAGAGACCCAGTACTTC
>TRBJ2-7|TRBV14|.|once
CASNEGWSEQYF
TGTGCCAGCAACGAGGGGTGGTCCGAGCAGTACTTC
>TRBJ1-1|TRBV28|TRBD1|.
CASSLWVGTGNTEAFF
TGTGCCAGCAGTTTATGGGTCGGGACAGGGAACACTGAAGCTTTCTTT
>TRBJ1-2|TRBV30|.|.
CAWIGGLGGYTF
TGTGCCTGGATTGGTGGGCTCGGTGGCTACACCTTC
>TRBJ2-7|TRBV5-1|.|.
CASSVTGKSYEQYF
TGCGCCAGCAGCGTTACAGGAAAATCCTACGAGCAGTACTTC
>TRBJ1-3|TRBV9|.|.
CASTKSGARSGNTIYF
TGTGCCAGCACAAAGTCGGGGGCGAGGTCTGGAAACACCATATATTTT
>TRBJ2-1|TRBV4-3|.|.
CASSKGSKGELSYNEQFF
TGCGCCAGCAGCAAAGGTAGTAAGGGGGAGTTATCCTACAATGAGCAGTTCTTC
>TRBJ2-7|TRBV7-2|TRBD1|.
CASSLDRGWQYF
TGTGCCAGCAGCTTAGACAGGGGGTGGCAGTACTTC
>TRBJ1-2|TRBV5-5|.|.
CASSPLTPGQLYGYTF
TGTGCCAGCAGCCCGTTAACACCCGGACAGCTCTATGGCTACACCTTC
>TRBJ2-1|TRBV5-6|.|.
CASSQWGVPRGYNEQFF
TGTGCCAGCAGCCAGTGGGGGGTCCCTAGGGGCTACAATGAGCAGTTCTTC
>TRBJ2-2|TRBV19|.|.
CASRLGLTGELFF
TGTGCCAGTAGGCTTGGGCTAACCGGGGAGCTGTTTTTT
>TRBJ1-1|TRBV2|.|.
CASSEYGIEAFF
TGTGCCAGCAGTGAATATGGGATTGAAGCTTTCTTT
>TRBJ1-5|TRBV5-3|.|.
CARTVRGTNSNQPQHF
TGTGCCAGAACCGTTAGGGGGACGAATAGCAATCAGCCCCAGCATTTT